A few counts support the clone carrying this T cell receptor (beta chain). The antigen is undetermined. This entry belongs to a study of blood T cells in healthy people across ages. Study observations and caveats: Any changes in expanded clonotypes were possibly confounded, as donor CMV status remained unknown.

V gave up 5 bases and J gave up 10 bases, with 23 bases separating them. The CDR3 extends over 15 amino acids. The authors ran a second PCR of about 6 to 11 cycles using a sample-barcoded 5' primer and a J-beta primer mix. Each CDR3 protein gets one entry after TCRdb re-called the 5' RACE reads with MiXCR. Among 600,000 or so distinct CDR3 sequences listed, less than 35% were seen once. This clonotype originated in an elderly woman in good health. Source material: blood. This chain connects TRBV12-3 or TRBV12-4 to TRBJ1-1; D uncertain. The DNA for the CDR3 is TGTGCCAGCAGTATTAGTGAGGGATACACTGAAGCAGCTTTCTTT. Translated: CASSISEGYTEAAFF.